The 28 T cell receptor beta chains presented below share a single source sample, sequenced in a study of HIV-infected patients and healthy controls. Follow-up blood was drawn about 14 weeks, roughly three months, after antiretroviral therapy began. No cell fractionation was done, so the repertoire covers all unsorted peripheral blood T cells. cDNA was made from approximately 0.55 ug RNA using alpha and beta constant primers. Using multiplexing indices, alpha and beta chain libraries were generated apart by chain-specific third strand synthesis. From the 5' RACE reads, TCRdb called clonotypes with MiXCR, one entry per CDR3 protein. The profile covers 18,000 or so distinct CDR3 sequences, with approximately 9% appearing a single time and 21% taken by the ten largest. Sequences were derived from blood, sampled during antiretroviral therapy. These receptors came from an adult with HIV infection.

This clonotype was observed at least ten times. The chain is built from TRBV7-2 and TRBJ2-7, with D possibly TRBD1 on 7 matching bases. The CDR3 is made up of 14 amino acids. CDR1 is SGHTA, CDR2 FQGNSA, per germline. The V end was cut by 2 bases, the J end by 3 bases, with 11 bases between. The CDR3, as DNA: TGTGCCAGCAGCTTAACAGGGGACTTCTACGAGCAGTACTTC. This encodes CASSLTGDFYEQYF. Filled out from reference TRBV7-2 and TRBJ2-7, the complete variable domain reads GAGVSQSPSNKVTEKGKDVELRCDPISGHTALYWYRQSLGQGLEFLIYFQGNSAPDKSGLPSDRFSAERTGGSVSTLTIQRTQQEDSAVYLCASSLTGDFYEQYFGPGTRLTVT.

Ten or more counts support this clonotype. This chain joins TRBV6-5 and TRBJ1-5; 7 bases align to TRBD1. The CDR3 extends over 13 amino acids. CDR1 is MNHEY, CDR2 SVGAGI, per germline. The V segment lost 5 bases and the J segment 5 bases; nucleotides outside the gene matches: 3. The CDR3 region has the DNA TGTGCCAGCAGTCCTGACAGGGATCAGCCCCAGCATTTT. It encodes CASSPDRDQPQHF.

This clonotype was detected only a few times. The chain joins TRBV6-5 to TRBJ1-1; possible D gene TRBD1, 5 bases. This CDR3 spans 13 amino acids. The V gene lost 6 bases and the J gene lost 5 bases, with 13 bases spanning the gap. Germline CDR1 and CDR2: MNHEY and SVGAGI. This CDR3 is CASSALGVTEAFF. The CDR3 DNA reads TGTGCCAGCAGCGCCTTAGGGGTGACTGAAGCTTTCTTT.

Many counts were recorded for this clonotype. The chain employs TRBV5-1 and TRBJ2-7; D possibly matches TRBD1 or TRBD2 (6 bases each). Trimming pared 0 bases from V and 7 bases from J, leaving 20 bases between. Germline CDR1 and CDR2: SGHRS and YFSETQ. The CDR3 has 16 amino acids. The CDR3 here is CASSLGPTRGQVEQYF. The DNA of the CDR3 is TGCGCCAGCAGCTTGGGCCCCACTCGGGGGCAGGTGGAGCAGTACTTC.

V gene TRBV5-1 combines with J gene TRBJ1-4; D remains ambiguous. Trimming took off 4 bases at V and 10 bases at J, with 20 bases between the two ends. Germline-derived CDR1 and CDR2 are SGHRS and YFSETQ. The CDR3 is 15 amino acids. CDR3 sequence: CASSLLRPQAGKLFF. The CDR3 DNA follows: TGCGCCAGCAGCCTCCTCCGGCCACAAGCAGGAAAACTGTTTTTT.

This clonotype was recorded many times. The V gene is TRBV27, the J gene TRBJ2-1; TRBD1 or TRBD2 may be the D gene (5 bases each). V was cut by 1 base and J by 6 bases, with 10 bases left in between. Germline CDR1 and CDR2: MNHEY and SMNVEV (reference sequence). This CDR3 is built from 14 residues. The CDR3 bases are TGTGCCAGCAGTTTATTTGGGGACCCCAATGAGCAGTTCTTC. It translates to CASSLFGDPNEQFF.

CDR3 region: CASSQDLASGGLLYNEQFF. CDR3 sequence (DNA): TGCGCCAGCAGCCAAGATCTAGCTAGCGGGGGCCTGCTATACAATGAGCAGTTCTTC. J is TRBJ2-1 and V is TRBV4-1, with TRBD2 matching 10 bases. With V trimmed by 0 bases and J by 4 bases, 12 bases remained unmatched. Per germline, CDR1 MGHRA and CDR2 YSYEKL. The CDR3 spans 19 residues.

The chain couples TRBV5-1 to TRBJ2-7; 10 bases align to TRBD1. J gave up 2 bases and V 3 bases, and 5 bases lay outside the gene matches. This CDR3 spans 15 amino acids. Germline V gene data show CDR1 as SGHRS and CDR2 as YFSETQ. This chain's CDR3 is CASSSPGQGTYEQYF. CDR3 nucleotide sequence: TGCGCCAGCAGCTCCCCGGGACAGGGGACCTACGAGCAGTACTTC.

In this sample, this clonotype turned up many times. The V and J genes are TRBV20-1 and TRBJ1-1; a weak D match, TRBD1 (5 bases). The CDR3 runs to 11 residues. The germline V gene has CDR1 DFQATT and CDR2 SNEGSKA (reference sequence). V was pared by 4 bases and J by 3 bases, with 6 bases between. Written as DNA, the CDR3 is TGCAGTGCTACAGGGTACACTGAAGCTTTCTTT. Translation: CSATGYTEAFF.

This clonotype occurred many times. CDR3 protein: CASSLGTGVAKNIQYF. CDR3 in DNA: TGTGCCAGCAGTTTAGGGACAGGGGTAGCCAAAAACATTCAGTACTTC. The J gene is TRBJ2-4, the V gene TRBV28; 10 bases agree with TRBD1. Germline lookup yields CDR1 MDHEN and CDR2 SYDVKM. Unmatched junction bases numbered 1, after V lost 2 bases and J lost 0 bases. The CDR3 has 16 amino acids.

V is TRBV27 and J is TRBJ1-5; the D is unclear. This CDR3 contains 15 residues. V lost 6 bases, J lost 0 bases, and 12 bases lay in between. Germline V gene lookup returns CDR1 MNHEY and CDR2 SMNVEV (reference sequence). CDR3 protein: CASRKGSDSNQPQHF. The CDR3 bases are TGTGCCAGCAGGAAGGGCTCCGATAGCAATCAGCCCCAGCATTTT.

This clonotype was detected ten times or more. The chain is built from TRBV27 and TRBJ2-3, with D possibly matching TRBD2 (5 bases). Trimming shortened V by 0 bases and J by 1 base, and 11 bases separated the two germline ends. This CDR3 contains 16 residues. CDR1 MNHEY and CDR2 SMNVEV come from the germline V gene (reference sequence). The CDR3 DNA sequence: TGTGCCAGCAGTTTATCAGGAGGTCTAGGCACAGATACGCAGTATTTT. This translates into CASSLSGGLGTDTQYF.

This clonotype was detected ten times or more. The chain uses TRBV4-1 and TRBJ1-5; D gene unclear. V was cut by 0 bases and J by 6 bases, with 12 bases left in between. Germline CDR1 reads MGHRA; CDR2 reads YSYEKL. This CDR3 has 15 amino acids. CDR3 residues: CASSQDEGYGQPQHF. The DNA of the CDR3 is TGCGCCAGCAGCCAAGATGAAGGGTACGGTCAGCCCCAGCATTTT.

This clonotype was seen ten or more times. The J gene is TRBJ1-1, the V gene TRBV25-1; TRBD1 matches at 9 bases. Germline loops: CDR1 MGHDK, CDR2 SYGVNS. The CDR3 runs to 15 residues. Unmatched junction bases numbered 13, after V lost 7 bases and J lost 7 bases. The CDR3 region is CASTPGQGRFDEAFF. In nucleotides, the CDR3 is TGTGCCAGCACTCCCGGACAGGGGCGGTTTGATGAAGCTTTCTTT.

This clonotype turned up a few times. V gene TRBV5-1 combines with J gene TRBJ2-7, with 9 nucleotides matching TRBD1. The V gene's germline CDR1 is SGHRS and CDR2 YFSETQ. V lost 7 bases to trimming and J lost 1 base; unmatched junction nucleotides: 9. The CDR3 covers 15 residues. The CDR3 DNA follows: TGCGCCAGCGCGTGGGACAGGGCCCTTTCCTACGAGCAGTACTTC. The encoded protein is CASAWDRALSYEQYF.

This clonotype occurred a few times. The J gene is TRBJ2-2, the V gene TRBV20-1, with TRBD2 identical over 11 bases. Germline V gives CDR1 DFQATT, CDR2 SNEGSKA (reference sequence). The V gene end was trimmed by 5 bases and the J gene end by 7 bases; junction bases not matched to a gene: 12. The CDR3 length is 16 residues. CDR3 DNA sequence: TGCAGTGCTTTCACCTCTAGCGGGGGGTTGAACGGGGAGCTGTTTTTT. Residues: CSAFTSSGGLNGELFF.

This clonotype came up many times. V and J are TRBV10-1 and TRBJ1-3; 8 bases are a match to TRBD1. The germline CDR1 and CDR2 sequences are WNHNN and SYGVQD (reference sequence). The CDR3 is 16 residues long. The V segment lost 6 bases and the J segment 3 bases; nucleotides outside the gene matches: 10. Here the CDR3 reads CASSSGQGSDGNTIYF. The CDR3 bases are TGCGCCAGCAGCTCAGGACAGGGCTCGGATGGAAACACCATATATTTT.

This clonotype was counted many times. The V gene is TRBV28, the J gene TRBJ1-2, with D possibly TRBD1 on 5 matching bases. Trimming took off 5 bases at V and 1 base at J, with 5 bases between the two ends. CDR1 is MDHEN, CDR2 SYDVKM, per germline. This CDR3 spans 12 amino acids. The CDR3 DNA is TGTGCCAGCAGTGGGGGTAACTATGGCTACACCTTC. Translation: CASSGGNYGYTF.

This clonotype was observed at least ten times. This sequence joins TRBV6-5 and TRBJ1-5; D remains ambiguous. The CDR3 runs 13 residues. From germline, CDR1 is MNHEY and CDR2 SVGAGI. The V and J ends lost 2 bases and 2 bases respectively, with 4 bases between them. CDR3 residues: CASSYRGNQPQHF. The CDR3 nucleotides read TGTGCCAGCAGTTACCGAGGCAATCAGCCCCAGCATTTT.

This clonotype was recorded at least ten times. V gene TRBV19 combines with J gene TRBJ2-2; TRBD1 matches at 12 bases. The CDR3 consists of 13 residues. V lost 6 bases and J lost 13; bases outside the gene matches: 6. Germline V gene lookup returns CDR1 LNHDA and CDR2 SQIVND (reference sequence). CDR3 region: CASRGQGAEVLFF. CDR3 DNA sequence: TGTGCCAGTAGGGGACAGGGGGCAGAAGTGCTGTTTTTT.

This clonotype was seen at least ten times. This chain connects TRBV6-5 to TRBJ2-3; D is unresolved. The V gene lost 2 bases and the J gene lost 5 bases, with 17 bases spanning the gap. The CDR3 has 16 residues. Germline CDR1 MNHEY, CDR2 SVGAGI. For the CDR3, the DNA is TGTGCCAGCAGTTACGGGCCCCCTGTTCTCGGAGATACGCAGTATTTT. It specifies CASSYGPPVLGDTQYF.

The sample holds many counts of this clonotype. DNA for the CDR3: TGTGCCAGTAGTATAGCGTTGAACACTGAAGCTTTCTTT. Amino acids: CASSIALNTEAFF. V is TRBV19 and J is TRBJ1-1; unclear D gene. V shed 1 base and J shed 0 bases, with 3 bases lying between them. The CDR3 loop spans 13 amino acids. The V gene's germline CDR1 is LNHDA and CDR2 SQIVND (reference sequence).

This clonotype has ten or more counts. The V call is TRBV20-1, the J call TRBJ2-3, with a possible D match to TRBD2 (6 bases). CDR1 DFQATT and CDR2 SNEGSKA come from the germline V gene (reference sequence). V gave up 0 bases and J gave up 2 bases, with 12 bases separating them. The length of the CDR3 is 15 residues. CDR3 loop: CSARDGGAVTDTQYF. The CDR3 DNA follows: TGCAGTGCTAGAGATGGAGGGGCTGTCACAGATACGCAGTATTTT.

This clonotype has ten or more counts. J is TRBJ1-1 and V is TRBV29-1, with D perhaps TRBD1 (5 bases). Trimming shortened V by 7 bases and J by 2 bases, and 14 bases separated the two germline ends. This CDR3 is 13 amino acids long. Germline CDR1 is SQVTM and CDR2 is ANQGSEA. The CDR3 is CSASQGDNTEAFF. CDR3 nucleotide sequence: TGCAGCGCCTCCCAGGGTGACAACACTGAAGCTTTCTTT.

The CDR3 nucleotides are TGTGCCAGCAGTGAGCAGAGGGGAACGGATTCACCCCTCCACTTT. Protein: CASSEQRGTDSPLHF. The rearrangement uses TRBV2 and TRBJ1-6; D is possibly TRBD1 (5 bases). Germline assignment: CDR1 SNHLY and CDR2 FYNNEI. V lost 3 bases and J 8 bases, leaving 14 bases between the germline ends. The CDR3 consists of 15 residues.

At least ten counts were recorded for this clonotype. The V gene is TRBV5-4, the J gene TRBJ2-6, with D hard to call. V dropped 0 bases and J dropped 1 base, with 2 bases sitting between them. The CDR3 has 14 residues. Germline-derived CDR1 and CDR2 are SGHNT and YYREEE (reference sequence). CDR3 in DNA: TGTGCCAGCAGCTTGGAATCTGGGGCCAACGTCCTGACTTTC. It encodes CASSLESGANVLTF. The variable domain in full, completed from reference TRBV5-4 and TRBJ2-6, reads ETGVTQSPTHLIKTRGQQVTLRCSSQSGHNTVSWYQQALGQGPQFIFQYYREEENGRGNFPPRFSGLQFPNYSSELNVNALELDDSALYLCASSLESGANVLTFGAGSRLTVL.

This clonotype was recorded a few times. This sequence joins TRBV13 and TRBJ2-7, with 7 bases fitting TRBD1. This CDR3 region has 14 residues. Losses at the gene ends were 4 bases for V and 2 bases for J; bases not matched to a gene: 5. The germline CDR1 and CDR2 sequences are PRHDT and FYEKMQ (reference sequence). CDR3 DNA sequence: TGTGCCAGCAGCTCTGGGACAGAGCCCTACGAGCAGTACTTC. This encodes CASSSGTEPYEQYF.

This clonotype was recorded many times. This sequence joins TRBV7-6 and TRBJ1-1; D is unresolved. Trimming removed 1 base from V and 0 bases from J, with 12 bases in between. CDR1 is SGHVS, CDR2 FNYEAQ, per germline. This CDR3 has 16 residues. CDR3 DNA: TGTGCCAGCAGCTTAGGAATTTTGGGGTTGAACACTGAAGCTTTCTTT. Translating gives CASSLGILGLNTEAFF.